A selection of T cell receptor beta chains follows, all from one sample in a study of shared T cell receptors in the human thymus. Libraries were prepared by immunoSEQ multiplex PCR; TCRdb keeps only in-frame clonotypes and omits some of them. The top ten clones hold around 0.01% of a sample with 650,000 to 950,000 clones, approximately 85% of them seen once. The sample was also reused in another study, on human thymus T cells.

The sample taken for sequencing was thymocytes. The origin of the receptors is a girl under three years old with a congenital heart defect. The CDR3 runs from the conserved cysteine through the conserved F or W. Fields, in order: V gene, D gene, clone size, CDR3 length, J gene, CDR3 protein, CDR3 DNA. The D gene is left open where the match is weak. Where a row states a size, it is once, few, many or the class of an expanded clone; other rows omit it.

TRBV6-1	NA	NA	15	TRBJ1-2	CASSPGQGMLVGYTF	TGTGCCAGCAGTCCGGGGCAGGGGATGTTGGTTGGCTACACCTTC
TRBV5-1	NA	NA	15	TRBJ2-7	CASSSQFPGAAEQYF	TGCGCCAGCAGCTCCCAATTCCCAGGGGCGGCCGAGCAGTACTTC
TRBV6-1	NA	NA	17	TRBJ2-1	CASSEPFPLHYYNEQFF	TGTGCCAGCAGTGAACCCTTTCCCCTCCACTATTACAATGAGCAGTTCTTC
TRBV5-4	TRBD2	NA	17	TRBJ2-1	CASSPNGGGPIYNEQFF	TGTGCCAGCAGCCCGAATGGCGGGGGGCCGATTTACAATGAGCAGTTCTTC
TRBV28	NA	NA	14	TRBJ2-7	CASSLGRTVGEQYF	TGTGCCAGCAGCCTAGGGAGGACTGTTGGCGAGCAGTACTTC
TRBV28	TRBD2	NA	16	TRBJ2-7	CASTPTSGGHSYEQYF	TGTGCCAGCACTCCCACTAGCGGGGGTCACTCCTACGAGCAGTACTTC
TRBV27	NA	NA	14	TRBJ2-1	CASSLRERGNEQFF	TGTGCCAGCAGTTTAAGGGAAAGGGGCAATGAGCAGTTCTTC
TRBV5-1	NA	NA	15	TRBJ1-2	CASSLSQIEDDGYTF	TGCGCCAGCAGCTTGTCACAGATCGAAGATGATGGCTACACCTTC
TRBV6-1	NA	NA	13	TRBJ1-5	CASRNRGNQPQHF	TGTGCCAGCAGGAACCGAGGCAATCAGCCCCAGCATTTT
TRBV28	NA	NA	16	TRBJ1-3	CASSSYDFPAGNTIYF	TGTGCCAGCAGTTCCTATGACTTCCCAGCTGGAAACACCATATATTTT
TRBV5-1	TRBD1	NA	15	TRBJ1-2	CASGLGTGMNYGYTF	TGCGCAAGCGGCCTGGGGACAGGGATGAACTATGGCTACACCTTC
TRBV4-1	NA	NA	15	TRBJ1-4	CASSQDRSYGEKLFF	TGCGCCAGCAGCCAAGACCGCTCCTACGGGGAAAAACTGTTTTTT
TRBV9	TRBD1	NA	17	TRBJ2-3	CASSSPGQYNSTDTQYF	TGTGCCAGCAGCTCTCCGGGACAGTACAACAGCACAGATACGCAGTATTTT
TRBV29-1	NA	NA	13	TRBJ1-2	CSVVAGRGYGYTF	TGCAGCGTTGTGGCAGGGCGAGGCTATGGCTACACCTTC
TRBV6-1	TRBD2	NA	16	TRBJ2-5	CASSEALRGAGETQYF	TGTGCCAGCAGTGAAGCATTGCGGGGGGCCGGGGAGACCCAGTACTTC
TRBV29-1	TRBD1	once	13	TRBJ1-1	CSVRETGSLEAFF	TGCAGCGTTAGAGAGACAGGGAGCCTGGAAGCTTTCTTT
TRBV10-3	TRBD1	NA	14	TRBJ1-3	CAIRPDRGRNTIYF	TGTGCCATCAGGCCGGACAGGGGGCGGAACACCATATATTTT
TRBV18	TRBD1	NA	17	TRBJ1-2	CASSFAEGTGGLDGYTF	TGTGCCAGCTCATTCGCTGAAGGGACAGGGGGATTGGATGGCTACACCTTC
TRBV6-6	NA	NA	12	TRBJ1-3	CASRQGRNTIYF	TGTGCCAGCAGGCAGGGGAGAAACACCATATATTTT
TRBV27	NA	NA	16	TRBJ2-5	CASSSGENRGVETQYF	TGTGCCAGCAGTTCGGGGGAAAATCGGGGCGTCGAGACCCAGTACTTC
TRBV6-1	NA	few	12	TRBJ2-3	CASSDLTDTQYF	TGTGCCAGCAGTGACCTCACAGATACGCAGTATTTT
TRBV14	TRBD1	NA	16	TRBJ1-1	CASSPRDRCYNTEAFF	TGTGCCAGCAGCCCTCGGGACAGGTGCTACAACACTGAAGCTTTCTTT
TRBV9	TRBD1	NA	14	TRBJ2-3	CASSPQGRTDTQYF	TGTGCCAGCAGCCCACAGGGGCGGACAGATACGCAGTATTTT
TRBV2	TRBD1	NA	17	TRBJ1-2	CASREDRGRLFGYGYTF	TGTGCCAGCAGGGAGGACAGGGGGCGCTTATTTGGCTATGGCTACACCTTC
TRBV2	TRBD2	few	15	TRBJ2-5	CASSEARLAEETQYF	TGTGCCAGCAGTGAAGCGCGGCTAGCGGAAGAGACCCAGTACTTC
TRBV28	TRBD2	NA	15	TRBJ2-5	CASSILAGNQETQYF	TGTGCCAGCAGTATACTAGCGGGGAACCAAGAGACCCAGTACTTC
TRBV5-1	NA	NA	14	TRBJ2-7	CASSLGQHSYEQYF	TGCGCCAGCAGCTTGGGACAGCACTCCTACGAGCAGTACTTC
TRBV6-1	NA	NA	16	TRBJ1-2	CASSDWVEFSRGGYTF	TGTGCCAGCAGTGATTGGGTAGAGTTTAGTCGGGGGGGCTACACCTTC
TRBV27	TRBD1	NA	14	TRBJ1-2	CASSFRRGLRGYTF	TGTGCCAGCAGTTTCCGAAGGGGGCTGAGGGGCTACACCTTC
TRBV7-2	TRBD2	few	19	TRBJ2-3	CASSFPSGGVAQSPDTQYF	TGTGCCAGCAGCTTTCCTAGCGGGGGGGTTGCGCAGTCCCCAGATACGCAGTATTTT
TRBV5-1	TRBD2	NA	15	TRBJ2-7	CASSFGGGDCNEQYF	TGCGCCAGCAGCTTCGGCGGGGGGGACTGTAACGAGCAGTACTTC
TRBV7-2	TRBD1	NA	14	TRBJ2-7	CASSSVTGVFEQYF	TGTGCCAGCAGCTCCGTGACAGGGGTCTTCGAGCAGTACTTC
TRBV6-1	TRBD1	NA	13	TRBJ1-4	CASSEWGQAKLFF	TGTGCCAGCAGTGAATGGGGACAGGCTAAACTGTTTTTT
TRBV27	NA	NA	19	TRBJ2-7	CASSAARKESSVGSYEQYF	TGTGCCAGCAGTGCGGCACGAAAAGAATCTAGCGTAGGATCCTACGAGCAGTACTTC
TRBV12-5	NA	NA	16	TRBJ2-1	CASGLVRVVLGNEQFF	TGTGCTAGTGGTTTGGTACGGGTAGTTTTAGGCAATGAGCAGTTCTTC
TRBV28	NA	NA	17	TRBJ1-5	CASSLMVSGYSNQPQHF	TGTGCCAGCAGTTTAATGGTTTCGGGATATAGCAATCAGCCCCAGCATTTT
TRBV4-2	TRBD2	NA	16	TRBJ2-5	CASSLGTSGGEETQYF	TGTGCCAGCAGCCTTGGGACTAGCGGGGGTGAGGAGACCCAGTACTTC
TRBV6-1	NA	NA	19	TRBJ1-6	CASSEFFPHVQGRNSPLHF	TGTGCCAGCAGTGAATTTTTCCCCCATGTACAGGGACGGAATTCACCCCTCCACTTT